This TCR beta chain is from a study of blood T cell repertoires in COVID-19. The overall study: PBMCs, B-cell-depleted T cells, or T cells were the source of the cDNA or gDNA that made up the material.

Repertoires were generated with immunoSEQ multiplex PCR, while TCRdb's copy carries only in-frame clones and drops some. There are over 200,000 clones in the sample; approximately 88% occur only once, and about 0.65% lies in the top ten. Sequencing input: peripheral blood. The sequence was obtained from a human donor in a cohort sampled during active COVID-19.

The CDR3, as DNA: TGTGCCAGCAGTTTATCTAAGCGGGGGGACAAAACCTACGAGCAGTACTTC. It codes for CASSLSKRGDKTYEQYF. The chain has TRBV27 and TRBJ2-7; 9 bases are shared with TRBD2. The CDR3 extends over 17 amino acids. Trimming removed 0 bases from V and 2 bases from J; junction bases left unmatched: 8. CDR1 MNHEY and CDR2 SMNVEV come from the germline V gene (reference sequence).